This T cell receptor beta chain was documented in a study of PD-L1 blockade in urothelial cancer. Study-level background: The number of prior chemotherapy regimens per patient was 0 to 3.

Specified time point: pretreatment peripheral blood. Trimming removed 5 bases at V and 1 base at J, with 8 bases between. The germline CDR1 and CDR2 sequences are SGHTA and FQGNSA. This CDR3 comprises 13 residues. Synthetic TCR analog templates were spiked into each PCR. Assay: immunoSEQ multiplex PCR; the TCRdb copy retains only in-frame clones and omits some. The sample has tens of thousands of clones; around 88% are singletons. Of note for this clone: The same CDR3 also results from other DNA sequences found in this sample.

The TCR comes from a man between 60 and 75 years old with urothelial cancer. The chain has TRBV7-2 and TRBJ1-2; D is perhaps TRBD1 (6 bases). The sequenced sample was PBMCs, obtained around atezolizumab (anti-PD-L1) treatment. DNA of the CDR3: TGTGCCAGCAGCCCACAGGGTAACTATGGCTACACCTTC. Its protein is CASSPQGNYGYTF.